These 26 T cell receptor beta chains were sequenced from one sample in a study of T cell clonality in common variable immunodeficiency. Only in-frame clones appear in the TCRdb table, and some are missing; sequencing was by immunoSEQ multiplex PCR. The sample contains around 45,000 clones, none of them singletons. The specimen was peripheral blood mononuclear cells. All receptors derive from a person aged 18-70 years in good health.

Many counts were recorded for this clone. The sequenced fragment ends 3 residues before the CDR3 boundary, so the rest is inferred from the germline J gene. This sequence joins TRBV20-1 and TRBJ1-5; the D gene is possibly TRBD1 (5 bases). In germline, CDR1 is DFQATT, CDR2 SNEGSKA (reference sequence). The V end was cut by 3 bases, the J end by 3 bases, with 12 bases between. The CDR3 contains 14 residues. Here the CDR3 reads CSARKSGINQPQHF. CDR3 DNA, as far as it was read: TGCAGTGCTAGGAAGTCAGGGATCAATCAGCCC.

There are many counts of this clone. The DNA ends 3 residues before the CDR3 does, and the rest of the CDR3 is filled in from the germline J gene. V gene TRBV5-1 combines with J gene TRBJ2-7; TRBD1 is a possible D gene (6 bases). The CDR3 loop spans 14 amino acids. Germline V gene sequence: CDR1 SGHRS, CDR2 YFSETQ. V shed 0 bases and J shed 6 bases, with 13 bases lying between them. The covered CDR3 bases are TGCGCCAGCAGCTTGGAGGGACACGTAGGCGAG. Its translation: CASSLEGHVGE. The complete CDR3 reads CASSLEGHVGEQYF. Full variable domain (remainder filled in from reference TRBV5-1 and TRBJ2-7): KAGVTQTPRYLIKTRGQQVTLSCSPISGHRSVSWYQQTPGQGLQFLFEYFSETQRNKGNFPGRFSGRQFSNSRSEMNVSTLELGDSALYLCASSLEGHVGEQYFGPGTRLTVT.

This clone was seen repeatedly, ten times or more. The read ends 3 residues early relative to the CDR3; the germline J gene fills the gap. The V call is TRBV5-6, the J call TRBJ1-1, with a possible D match to TRBD1 (5 bases). Germline V CDR1 and CDR2: SGHDT, YYEEEE. Trimming took 4 bases from V and 5 from J, leaving 18 bases between them. The CDR3 has 15 residues. Partial CDR3 DNA: TGTGCCAGCAGCAACTCCTGGGGCAGGGTGACTGAA. Translating it yields CASSNSWGRVTE. The full CDR3 sequence reads CASSNSWGRVTEAFF.

In its sample, this clone was seen many times. The observed sequence ends 3 residues before the CDR3 terminus, with the missing tail filled in from the germline J gene. The chain joins TRBV7-7 to TRBJ2-5; D gene uncertain. CDR1 is SSHAT and CDR2 is FNYEAQ in the germline V gene (reference sequence). The V and J ends lost 1 base and 1 base respectively, with 4 bases between them. The CDR3 extends over 13 amino acids. CDR3: CASSLGGQETQYF. CDR3 DNA, as far as it was read: TGTGCCAGCAGCTTAGGAGGCCAAGAGACC.

A note on this clone: The read finishes 3 residues shy of the CDR3 end, and the germline J gene is used to complete it. The chain joins TRBV20-1 to TRBJ1-5, with 7 nucleotides matching TRBD1. Germline CDR1 and CDR2: DFQATT and SNEGSKA (reference sequence). This CDR3 contains 16 residues. Trimming cost V 6 bases and J 0 bases; bases outside gene matches: 11. CDR3 DNA, as far as it was read: TGCAGTGCGAGGGGACAGTACTCCAATAGCAATCAGCCC. This translates into CSARGQYSNSNQP. The complete CDR3 sequence is CSARGQYSNSNQPQHF.

This clone has a handful of counts. The CDR3 goes on 3 residues after the read ends, and that part is filled in from the germline J gene. The rearrangement uses TRBV2 and TRBJ2-7; 9 bases fit TRBD1. The CDR3 contains 15 residues. The ends lost 0 bases at V and 3 bases at J; junction bases unmatched: 3. Germline V gives CDR1 SNHLY, CDR2 FYNNEI. The part of the CDR3 DNA that was read is TGTGCCAGCAGTGAAGCCTCGACAGGGGGCTACGAG. It is translated as CASSEASTGGYE. The full CDR3 protein reads CASSEASTGGYEQYF. Filled out from reference TRBV2 and TRBJ2-7, the complete variable domain reads EPEVTQTPSHQVTQMGQEVILRCVPISNHLYFYWYRQILGQKVEFLVSFYNNEISEKSEIFDDQFSVERPDGSNFTLKIRSTKLEDSAMYFCASSEASTGGYEQYFGPGTRLTVT.

This clone was detected ten times or more. The read terminates 3 residues before the CDR3 end, so the remaining end is supplied by the germline J gene. This chain uses TRBV16 with TRBJ1-2, with a possible D match to TRBD1 (5 bases). Germline V lookup: CDR1 KGHSY, CDR2 FQNENV. Trimming cost V 4 bases and J 3 bases, with 9 bases left between them. The CDR3 spans 13 residues. The CDR3 loop is CASSPQGDYGYTF. Incomplete CDR3 DNA: TGTGCCAGCAGCCCCCAAGGGGACTATGGC.

This clone was detected ten times or more. The junction does not match germline at one end; this may be a read error. The sequenced fragment ends 3 residues before the CDR3 boundary, so the rest is inferred from the germline J gene. The rearrangement links TRBV4-2 to TRBJ2-3; 7 bases map to TRBD2. CDR3 length equals 14 residues. The germline gives CDR1 LGHNA, CDR2 YNFKEQ. The chain's CDR3 is CASSQGRGGDTQYF. The DNA read from the CDR3 is TGCGCCAGCAGCCAAGGGAGGGGAGGAGATACG.

A word on this clone: The read halts 3 residues ahead of the CDR3 end, with the missing end drawn from the germline J gene. Other DNA sequences in the same sample also yield this CDR3. The rearrangement joins TRBV7-2 to TRBJ1-2; 9 bases align to TRBD1. Trimming removed 0 bases from V and 7 bases from J; junction bases left unmatched: 9. From germline, CDR1 is SGHTA and CDR2 FQGNSA. This CDR3 has 16 amino acids. This CDR3 is CASSLARDRESGGYTF. The CDR3 DNA, read in part, is TGTGCCAGCAGCTTAGCCCGGGACAGGGAATCAGGTGGC.

In this sample, this clone turned up many times. The DNA ends 3 residues before the CDR3 does, and the rest of the CDR3 is filled in from the germline J gene. The gene calls are TRBV20-1 and TRBJ1-1; D unresolved. Trimming took off 0 bases at V and 0 bases at J, with 8 bases between the two ends. Germline V gene lookup returns CDR1 DFQATT and CDR2 SNEGSKA (reference sequence). This CDR3 region has 14 residues. The sequenced part of the CDR3 DNA is TGCAGTGCTAGAGATCCCCAGGTGAACACTGAA. Encoded protein: CSARDPQVNTE. The whole CDR3 protein reads CSARDPQVNTEAFF.

In its sample, this clone was seen many times. The sequence runs out 3 residues before the end of the CDR3; the remainder is reconstructed from the germline J gene. The chain recombines TRBV11-2 with TRBJ2-3; no clear D gene. CDR1 is SGHAT and CDR2 is FQNNGV in the germline V gene. Trimming cost V 10 bases and J 3 bases, with 8 bases left between them. The CDR3 length is 11 residues. The part of the CDR3 DNA that was read is TGTGCCAACCTAGAAACAGATACG. Its protein is CANLETDT. The whole CDR3 sequence reads CANLETDTQYF.

This clone was recorded many times. The CDR3 spells CASTISPQGSYEQYF. Partial CDR3 DNA: TGTGCCAGCACCATTAGCCCTCAGGGTTCGTACGAG. The chain carries TRBV11-2 and TRBJ2-7, with D perhaps TRBD1 (5 bases). The CDR3 end lies 3 residues beyond the end of the read and is filled in from the germline J gene. The CDR3 covers 15 residues. The V end was cut by 7 bases, the J end by 4 bases, with 20 bases between. Germline V lookup: CDR1 SGHAT, CDR2 FQNNGV.

This clone was found many times. The sequenced fragment ends 3 residues before the CDR3 boundary, so the rest is inferred from the germline J gene. The chain joins TRBV18 to TRBJ2-6, with D maybe TRBD1 (6 bases). Germline V gene lookup returns CDR1 KGHSH and CDR2 LQKENI. Trimming removed 6 bases at V and 0 bases at J, with 15 bases between. This CDR3 region has 17 residues. CDR3 loop: CASSPTGQHSGANVLTF. Partial CDR3 DNA: TGTGCCAGCTCCCCGACGGGACAACACTCTGGGGCCAACGTC. Full variable domain (rest looked up from reference TRBV18 and TRBJ2-6): NAGVMQNPRHLVRRRGQEARLRCSPMKGHSHVYWYRQLPEEGLKFMVYLQKENIIDESGMPKERFSAEFPKEGPSILRIQQVVRGDSAAYFCASSPTGQHSGANVLTFGAGSRLTVL.

In its sample, this clone was seen many times. The read halts 3 residues ahead of the CDR3 end, with the missing end drawn from the germline J gene. The chain employs TRBV2 and TRBJ2-5; D is possibly TRBD1 (5 bases). The CDR3 extends over 14 amino acids. V shed 6 bases and J shed 0 bases, with 11 bases lying between them. CDR1 is SNHLY, CDR2 FYNNEI, per germline. The CDR3 DNA, read in part, is TGTGCCAGCAGCGGAGACAGAGACCAAGAGACC. As protein: CASSGDRDQET. The entire CDR3 protein is CASSGDRDQETQYF.

With respect to this clone: The CDR3 end is not reached by the read, which stops 3 residues before it; the germline J gene fills it in. The chain couples TRBV18 to TRBJ1-2; TRBD1 matches 9 bases. Trimming removed 0 bases from V and 7 bases from J; junction bases left unmatched: 3. This CDR3 spans 14 amino acids. CDR1 is KGHSH and CDR2 is LQKENI in the germline V gene. CDR3 sequence reads: CASSPPGQGGGYTF. Incomplete CDR3 DNA: TGTGCCAGCTCACCACCGGGACAGGGTGGTGGC.

With respect to this clone: The CDR3 is cut off 3 residues early in the read; its end comes from the germline J gene. The chain recombines TRBV20-1 with TRBJ2-7; 8 positions match TRBD2. The CDR3 loop spans 15 amino acids. Germline V gene lookup returns CDR1 DFQATT and CDR2 SNEGSKA (reference sequence). V lost 1 base, J lost 3 bases, and 8 bases stayed unmatched. CDR3 DNA (partial): TGCAGTGCTAGAGGAGAGCGGGGGAGACTCTACGAG. Translation gives CSARGERGRLYE. The CDR3 in full is CSARGERGRLYEQYF.

This clone appeared many times. The read ends 3 residues before the CDR3 terminus; that terminus is restored from the germline J gene. The V call is TRBV30, the J call TRBJ1-2, with TRBD1 matching 8 bases. This CDR3 comprises 15 residues. The ends lost 4 bases at V and 4 bases at J; junction bases unmatched: 11. The germline V gene has CDR1 GTSNPN and CDR2 SVGIG (reference sequence). The CDR3 sequence: CAWTKPGQVLYGYTF. The covered CDR3 bases are TGTGCCTGGACGAAGCCGGGACAGGTACTCTATGGC.

This clone was seen repeatedly, ten times or more. The CDR3 extends 3 residues past the end of the read, so its final part is completed from the germline J gene. The chain recombines TRBV30 with TRBJ1-1; the match to TRBD1 covers 11 bases. Germline CDR1 GTSNPN, CDR2 SVGIG (reference sequence). The CDR3 is made up of 12 amino acids. The CDR3 loop is CAWSQGTGGAFF. Partial CDR3 DNA: TGTGCCTGGAGTCAAGGGACAGGGGGG.

This clone was seen at least ten times. The CDR3 end falls 3 residues outside the read, so it is completed with the germline J gene. The genes are TRBV5-4 and TRBJ2-3, with 8 bases aligning to TRBD2. The ends lost 2 bases at V and 1 base at J; junction bases unmatched: 3. Germline loops: CDR1 SGHNT, CDR2 YYREEE (reference sequence). The CDR3 has 15 residues. CDR3 sequence: CASSFLGGGTDTQYF. CDR3 bases read: TGTGCCAGCAGCTTTCTCGGGGGGGGCACAGATACG.

This clone was recorded at least ten times. The read ends 3 residues shy of where the CDR3 ends; the end is completed using the germline J gene. V and J are TRBV29-1 and TRBJ2-3, with D possibly TRBD2 on 7 matching bases. CDR3 size: 14 residues. The germline V gene encodes CDR1 SQVTM and CDR2 ANQGSEA. The V end was cut by 7 bases, the J end by 4 bases, with 18 bases between. The CDR3 protein is CSAKGGFLADTQYF. The part of the CDR3 DNA that was read is TGCAGCGCTAAGGGGGGGTTTTTGGCAGATACG.

About this clone: The CDR3 end lies 3 residues beyond the end of the read and is filled in from the germline J gene. The chain combines TRBV11-3 with TRBJ2-2; 8 bases fit TRBD2. Germline CDR1 SGHNT, CDR2 YENEEA. After removal of 4 bases from V and 3 bases from J, the junction contained 4 bases not matched to a gene. The CDR3 has 15 residues. CDR3 sequence: CASSSRGGDTGELFF. CDR3 DNA (partial): TGTGCCAGCAGCTCCCGGGGGGGGGACACCGGGGAG.

This clone has a count of ten or more. The CDR3 end falls 3 residues outside the read, so it is completed with the germline J gene. The chain recombines TRBV2 with TRBJ2-1; 10 bases line up with TRBD2. Germline CDR1 SNHLY, CDR2 FYNNEI. This CDR3 has 19 amino acids. The V gene end was trimmed by 2 bases and the J gene end by 0 bases; junction bases not matched to a gene: 10. The DNA read from the CDR3 is TGTGCCAGCAGTGAATATTTGGCTAGCGGGAGTAACTCCTACAATGAG. Amino acid sequence: CASSEYLASGSNSYNE. The full CDR3 reads CASSEYLASGSNSYNEQFF. The full variable domain, its missing parts supplied by reference TRBV2 and TRBJ2-1, is EPEVTQTPSHQVTQMGQEVILRCVPISNHLYFYWYRQILGQKVEFLVSFYNNEISEKSEIFDDQFSVERPDGSNFTLKIRSTKLEDSAMYFCASSEYLASGSNSYNEQFFGPGTRLTVL.

This clone has ten or more counts. The sequenced fragment ends 3 residues before the CDR3 boundary, so the rest is inferred from the germline J gene. The chain carries TRBV6-2 or TRBV6-3 and TRBJ2-7, with TRBD1 matching 7 bases. Germline trimming cut 6 bases from V and 5 bases from J; bases unmatched to any gene: 10. CDR3 length: 14 residues. The germline V gene has CDR1 MNHEY and CDR2 SVGEGT. CDR3: CASSDRVPGNEQYF. The DNA read from the CDR3 is TGTGCCAGCAGCGACAGGGTTCCGGGAAACGAG.

This clone was found many times. The sequenced fragment ends 3 residues before the CDR3 boundary, so the rest is inferred from the germline J gene. The chain joins TRBV20-1 to TRBJ2-7; 7 nucleotides match TRBD2. V gave up 5 bases and J gave up 5 bases; unmatched junction bases: 15. CDR1 and CDR2 (germline): DFQATT, SNEGSKA (reference sequence). The CDR3 consists of 15 residues. This CDR3 is CSAFPPAGVYHEQYF. CDR3 DNA (partial): TGCAGTGCTTTCCCCCCGGCGGGAGTTTACCACGAG.

This clone showed up just a few times. Read sequence stops 3 residues before the CDR3 end, and the germline J gene provides the missing end. V gene TRBV5-8 combines with J gene TRBJ1-4; 7 bases align to TRBD1. J gave up 8 bases and V 2 bases, and 9 bases lay outside the gene matches. Germline V gene lookup returns CDR1 SGHTS and CDR2 YDEGEE. The CDR3 runs to 15 residues. Partial CDR3 DNA: TGTGCCAGCAGCTTCCCCTACAGGGGTAACGAAAAA. It codes for CASSFPYRGNEK. The full CDR3 is CASSFPYRGNEKLFF.

This clone was counted ten times or more. From the germline J gene comes the end of the CDR3, since the read stops 3 residues before it. V is TRBV11-3 and J is TRBJ2-1, with a tentative D call TRBD2 (5 bases). V was pared by 5 bases and J by 7 bases, with 15 bases between. The CDR3 sequence is 14 residues long. The germline CDR1 and CDR2 sequences are SGHNT and YENEEA. The CDR3 is CASSPDGEINEQFF. CDR3 bases read: TGTGCCAGCAGCCCGGACGGGGAGATTAATGAG.